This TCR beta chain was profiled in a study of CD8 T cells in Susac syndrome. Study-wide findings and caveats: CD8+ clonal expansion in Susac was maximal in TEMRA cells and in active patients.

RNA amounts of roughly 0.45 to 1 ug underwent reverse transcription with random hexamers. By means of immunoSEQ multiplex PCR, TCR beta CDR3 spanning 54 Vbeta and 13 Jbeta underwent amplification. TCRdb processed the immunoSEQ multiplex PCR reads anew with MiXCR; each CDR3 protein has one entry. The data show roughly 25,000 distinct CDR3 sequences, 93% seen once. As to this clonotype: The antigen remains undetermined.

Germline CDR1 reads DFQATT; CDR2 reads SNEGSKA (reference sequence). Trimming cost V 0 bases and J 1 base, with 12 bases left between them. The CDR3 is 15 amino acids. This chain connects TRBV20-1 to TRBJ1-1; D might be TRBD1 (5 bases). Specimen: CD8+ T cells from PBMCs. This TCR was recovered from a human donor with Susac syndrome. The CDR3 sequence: CSARDTTEQNTEAFF. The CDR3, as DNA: TGCAGTGCTAGAGATACGACAGAACAGAACACTGAAGCTTTCTTT.